The TCR beta chain described here comes from a study of blood T cell repertoires in COVID-19. TCRdb's table, derived via immunoSEQ multiplex PCR, lists solely in-frame clones and lacks some. This sample yields 400,000 to 500,000 clones, of which 70% to 90% are seen a single time; about 1.5% belongs to the top ten. This TCR was recovered from a woman under 30 who had been exposed to COVID-19. The specimen sequenced was PBMCs or T cells enriched from blood (not recorded which).

CDR3 in amino acids: CASSWSGGAVEQFF. CDR3 DNA: TGTGCCAGCAGTTGGAGCGGGGGGGCGGTTGAGCAGTTCTTC. This chain uses TRBV6-2 or TRBV6-3 with TRBJ2-1; 10 bases line up with TRBD2. The CDR3 runs 14 residues. The J segment lost 9 bases and the V segment lost 4 bases, leaving 6 bases of the junction unmatched. Germline V gene data show CDR1 as MNHEY and CDR2 as SVGEGT.